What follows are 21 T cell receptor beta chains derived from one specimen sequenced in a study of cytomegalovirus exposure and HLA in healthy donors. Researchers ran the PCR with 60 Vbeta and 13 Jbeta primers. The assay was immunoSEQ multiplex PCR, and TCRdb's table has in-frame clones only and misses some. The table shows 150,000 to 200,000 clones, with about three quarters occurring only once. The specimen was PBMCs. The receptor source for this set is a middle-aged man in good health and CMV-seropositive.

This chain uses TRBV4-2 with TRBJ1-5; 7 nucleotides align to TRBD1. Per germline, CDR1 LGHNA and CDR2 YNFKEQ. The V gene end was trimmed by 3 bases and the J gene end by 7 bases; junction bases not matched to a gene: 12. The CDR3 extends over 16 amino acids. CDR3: CASSQDRQGAGQPQHF. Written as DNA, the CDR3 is TGTGCCAGCAGCCAGGACAGGCAAGGAGCAGGGCAGCCCCAGCATTTT.

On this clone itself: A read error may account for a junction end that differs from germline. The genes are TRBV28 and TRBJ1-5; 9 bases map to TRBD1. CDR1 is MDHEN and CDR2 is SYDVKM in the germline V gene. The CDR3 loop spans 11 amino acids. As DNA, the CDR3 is TGTGCCAGCAGTGCTGTGGGACAGGGCCTTTTT. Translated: CASSAVGQGLF.

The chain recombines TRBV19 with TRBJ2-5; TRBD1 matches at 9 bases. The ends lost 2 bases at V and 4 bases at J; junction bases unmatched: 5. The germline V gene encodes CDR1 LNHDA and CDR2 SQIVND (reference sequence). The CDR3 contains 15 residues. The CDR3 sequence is CASSIRDRVGETQYF. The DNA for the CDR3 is TGTGCCAGTAGTATACGGGACAGGGTAGGAGAGACCCAGTACTTC. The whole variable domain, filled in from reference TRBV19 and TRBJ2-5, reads DGGITQSPKYLFRKEGQNVTLSCEQNLNHDAMYWYRQDPGQGLRLIYYSQIVNDFQKGDIAEGYSVSREKKESFPLTVTSAQKNPTAFYLCASSIRDRVGETQYFGPGTRLLVL.

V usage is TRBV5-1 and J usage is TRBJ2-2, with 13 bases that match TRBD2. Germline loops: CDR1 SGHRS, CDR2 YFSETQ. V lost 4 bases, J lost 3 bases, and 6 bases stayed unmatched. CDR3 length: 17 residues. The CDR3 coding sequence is TGCGCCAGCAGCCCGGGGACTAGCGGGGAATACACCGGGGAGCTGTTTTTT. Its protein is CASSPGTSGEYTGELFF.

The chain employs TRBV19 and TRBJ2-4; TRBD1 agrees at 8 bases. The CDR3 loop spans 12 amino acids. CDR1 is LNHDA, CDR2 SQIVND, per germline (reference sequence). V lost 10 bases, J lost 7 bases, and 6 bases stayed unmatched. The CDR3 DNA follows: TGTGCCACGGGACAGGTAAAGAACATTCAGTACTTC. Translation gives CATGQVKNIQYF.

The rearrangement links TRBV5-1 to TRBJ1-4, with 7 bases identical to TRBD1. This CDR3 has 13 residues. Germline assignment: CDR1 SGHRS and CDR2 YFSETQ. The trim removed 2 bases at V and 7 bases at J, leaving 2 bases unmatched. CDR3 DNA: TGCGCCAGCAGCTTCGGGACAGCTGAAAAACTGTTTTTT. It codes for CASSFGTAEKLFF. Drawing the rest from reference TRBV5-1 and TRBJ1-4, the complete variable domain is KAGVTQTPRYLIKTRGQQVTLSCSPISGHRSVSWYQQTPGQGLQFLFEYFSETQRNKGNFPGRFSGRQFSNSRSEMNVSTLELGDSALYLCASSFGTAEKLFFGSGTQLSVL.

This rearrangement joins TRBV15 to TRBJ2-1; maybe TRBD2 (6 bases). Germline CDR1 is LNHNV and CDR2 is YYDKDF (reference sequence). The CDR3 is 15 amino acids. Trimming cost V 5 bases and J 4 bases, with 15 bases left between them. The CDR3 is CATSPDRLGYNEQFF. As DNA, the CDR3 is TGTGCCACCAGCCCCGACAGACTAGGGTACAATGAGCAGTTCTTC.

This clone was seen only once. The CDR3 loop is CASSPHTDTQYF. The CDR3 DNA sequence: TGTGCCAGCAGCCCCCACACAGATACGCAGTATTTT. The rearrangement uses TRBV9 and TRBJ2-3, with D hard to call. The CDR3 spans 12 residues. Germline loops: CDR1 SGDLS, CDR2 YYNGEE. V lost 4 bases to trimming and J lost 2 bases, with 5 bases between them.

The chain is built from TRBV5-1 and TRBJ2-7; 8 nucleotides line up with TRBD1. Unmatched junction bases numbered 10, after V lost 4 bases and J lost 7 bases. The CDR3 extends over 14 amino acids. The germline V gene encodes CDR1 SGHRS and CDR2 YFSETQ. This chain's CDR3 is CASSRRTGNVEQYF. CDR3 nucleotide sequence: TGCGCCAGCAGCAGACGGACAGGGAACGTAGAGCAGTACTTC.

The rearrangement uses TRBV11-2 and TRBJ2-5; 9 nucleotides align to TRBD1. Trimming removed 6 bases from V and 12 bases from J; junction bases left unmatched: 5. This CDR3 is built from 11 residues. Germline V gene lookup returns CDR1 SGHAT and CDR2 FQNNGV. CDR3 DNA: TGTGCCAGCAGATTGGGGGACAGGGAGTACTTC. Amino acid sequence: CASRLGDREYF.

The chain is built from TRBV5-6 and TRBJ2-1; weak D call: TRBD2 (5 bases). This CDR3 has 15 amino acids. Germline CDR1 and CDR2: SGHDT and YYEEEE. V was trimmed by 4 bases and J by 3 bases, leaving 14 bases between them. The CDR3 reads CASSPMDSFYNEQFF. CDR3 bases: TGTGCCAGCAGCCCGATGGACTCTTTCTACAATGAGCAGTTCTTC.

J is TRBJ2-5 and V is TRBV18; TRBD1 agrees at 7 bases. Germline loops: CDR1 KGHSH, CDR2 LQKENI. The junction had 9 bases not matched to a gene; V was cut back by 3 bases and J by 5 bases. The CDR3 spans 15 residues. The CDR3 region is CASSPPQGYRETQYF. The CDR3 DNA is TGTGCCAGCTCACCCCCACAGGGGTATCGGGAGACCCAGTACTTC.

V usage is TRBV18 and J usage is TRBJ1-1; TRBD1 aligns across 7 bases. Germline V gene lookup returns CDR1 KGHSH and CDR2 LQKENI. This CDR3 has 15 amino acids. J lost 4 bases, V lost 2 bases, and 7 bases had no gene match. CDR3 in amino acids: CASSPKDRASTEAFF. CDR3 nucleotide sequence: TGTGCCAGCTCACCAAAAGACAGGGCCAGCACTGAAGCTTTCTTT.

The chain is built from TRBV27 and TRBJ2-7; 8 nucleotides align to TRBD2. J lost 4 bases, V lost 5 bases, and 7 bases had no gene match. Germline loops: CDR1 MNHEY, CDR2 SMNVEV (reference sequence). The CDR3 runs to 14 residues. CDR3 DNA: TGTGCCAGCAGTGAATTAGCGGGGACATACGAGCAGTACTTC. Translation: CASSELAGTYEQYF.

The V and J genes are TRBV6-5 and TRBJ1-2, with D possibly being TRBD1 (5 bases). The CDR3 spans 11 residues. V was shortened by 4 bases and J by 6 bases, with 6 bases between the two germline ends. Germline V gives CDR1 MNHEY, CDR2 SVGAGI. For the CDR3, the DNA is TGTGCCAGCAGTTCAGGGAATGGCTACACCTTC. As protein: CASSSGNGYTF.

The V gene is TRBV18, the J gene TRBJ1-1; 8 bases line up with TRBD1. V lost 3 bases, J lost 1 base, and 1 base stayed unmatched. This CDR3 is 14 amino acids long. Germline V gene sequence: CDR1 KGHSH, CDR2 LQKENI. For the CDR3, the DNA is TGTGCCAGCTCACCCGACAGGGGGAACACTGAAGCTTTCTTT. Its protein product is CASSPDRGNTEAFF.

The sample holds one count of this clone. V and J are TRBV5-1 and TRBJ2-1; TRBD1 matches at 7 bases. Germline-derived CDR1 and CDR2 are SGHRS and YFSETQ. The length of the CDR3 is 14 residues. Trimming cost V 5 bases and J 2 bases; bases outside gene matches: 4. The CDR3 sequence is CASSRQGAYNEQFF. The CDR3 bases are TGCGCCAGCAGTCGCCAGGGGGCCTACAATGAGCAGTTCTTC.

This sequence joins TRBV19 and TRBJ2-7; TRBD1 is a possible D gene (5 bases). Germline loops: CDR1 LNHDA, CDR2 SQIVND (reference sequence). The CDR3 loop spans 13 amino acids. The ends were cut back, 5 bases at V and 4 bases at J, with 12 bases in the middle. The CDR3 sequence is CASSQGEQYEQYF. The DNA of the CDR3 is TGTGCCAGTAGTCAGGGCGAGCAATACGAGCAGTACTTC. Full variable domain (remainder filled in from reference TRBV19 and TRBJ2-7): DGGITQSPKYLFRKEGQNVTLSCEQNLNHDAMYWYRQDPGQGLRLIYYSQIVNDFQKGDIAEGYSVSREKKESFPLTVTSAQKNPTAFYLCASSQGEQYEQYFGPGTRLTVT.

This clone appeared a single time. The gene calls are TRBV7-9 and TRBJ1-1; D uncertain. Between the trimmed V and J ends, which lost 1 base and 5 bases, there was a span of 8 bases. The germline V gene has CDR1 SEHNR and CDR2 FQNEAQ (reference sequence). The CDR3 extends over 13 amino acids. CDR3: CASSLDRGTEAFF. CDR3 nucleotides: TGTGCCAGCAGCTTAGATCGGGGAACTGAAGCTTTCTTT. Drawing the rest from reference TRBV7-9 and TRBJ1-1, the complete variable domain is DTGVSQNPRHKITKRGQNVTFRCDPISEHNRLYWYRQTLGQGPEFLTYFQNEAQLEKSRLLSDRFSAERPKGSFSTLEIQRTEQGDSAMYLCASSLDRGTEAFFGQGTRLTVV.

CDR3 in amino acids: CASSVRSDKPGGEDIQYF. CDR3 DNA: TGTGCCAGCAGTGTAAGATCCGATAAGCCCGGGGGAGAGGACATTCAGTACTTC. The rearrangement uses TRBV2 and TRBJ2-4; D may be TRBD2 (6 bases). Germline CDR1 is SNHLY and CDR2 is FYNNEI. Trimming removed 4 bases from V and 8 bases from J, with 27 bases in between. CDR3 length: 18 amino acids. The full variable domain, its missing parts supplied by reference TRBV2 and TRBJ2-4, is EPEVTQTPSHQVTQMGQEVILRCVPISNHLYFYWYRQILGQKVEFLVSFYNNEISEKSEIFDDQFSVERPDGSNFTLKIRSTKLEDSAMYFCASSVRSDKPGGEDIQYFGAGTRLSVL.

CDR3 amino acids: CASSSTGGYEQYF. CDR3 DNA sequence: TGTGCCAGCAGCTCGACAGGGGGTTACGAGCAGTACTTC. The chain couples TRBV7-7 to TRBJ2-7; TRBD1 matches at 9 bases. CDR1 is SSHAT and CDR2 is FNYEAQ in the germline V gene (reference sequence). CDR3 length: 13 amino acids. Germline trimming cut 4 bases from V and 4 bases from J; bases unmatched to any gene: 2.